The clone carrying this T cell receptor (beta chain) was seen at least ten times. Its cognate antigen is unknown. CDR3-region Arm-PCR and iRepertoire HTBI primers produced the TCR beta libraries. TCRdb itself ran the multiplex PCR reads through MiXCR, one entry per CDR3 protein. The table records about 320,000 distinct CDR3 sequences, about a sixth of them present only once. The data belong to a study of regulatory T cells in long-lasting Graves disease. The wider study: The antithyroid drugs taken by newly diagnosed Graves' patients had been used for under 3 months.

The study's findings and limits: Newly diagnosed Graves' patients had higher TCR diversity than persistent ones. Persistent patients had more shared public clonotypes (fewer than 3,000) than new patients (about 970).

Time point here: newly diagnosed GD, antithyroid drugs for less than 3 months. Scientists built the TCR library using RNA that was extracted from PBMCs. The source of this sequence is a female donor with Graves disease. Sample: peripheral blood mononuclear cells (PBMCs), taken at new diagnosis, from a patient treated with antithyroid drugs.

This chain's CDR3 is CASRIHQSSTDTQYF. The CDR3 coding sequence is TGTGCCAGCAGGATACACCAATCTAGCACAGATACGCAGTATTTT. J is TRBJ2-3 and V is TRBV12-3 or TRBV12-4; no reliable D call. This CDR3 has 15 residues. V lost 6 bases and J lost 0, with 13 bases in between.